Presented here are 20 T cell receptor beta chains from one specimen sequenced in a study of OX40 agonist ivuxolimab in advanced cancers. Produced via immunoSEQ multiplex PCR; TCRdb's table is partial and in-frame only. The sample carries 26,000 or so clones, more than 70% recorded once. Here the sequenced sample was CD4+ or CD8+ T cells sorted from blood, taken in a trial of the OX40 agonist ivuxolimab. The receptors stem from an adult with an advanced solid tumor such as melanoma, head and neck, liver or kidney cancer.

The chain joins TRBV19 to TRBJ1-5; 8 nucleotides line up with TRBD1. Germline loops: CDR1 LNHDA, CDR2 SQIVND (reference sequence). CDR3 length equals 15 residues. Trimming removed 5 bases from V and 4 bases from J; junction bases left unmatched: 7. CDR3 DNA sequence: TGTGCCAGTAGTGCCCAGGGGGCAGGGAATCAGCCCCAGCATTTT. Its translation is CASSAQGAGNQPQHF. Complete variable domain (other parts from reference TRBV19 and TRBJ1-5): DGGITQSPKYLFRKEGQNVTLSCEQNLNHDAMYWYRQDPGQGLRLIYYSQIVNDFQKGDIAEGYSVSREKKESFPLTVTSAQKNPTAFYLCASSAQGAGNQPQHFGDGTRLSIL.

This rearrangement joins TRBV18 to TRBJ1-1, with 10 bases lining up with TRBD1. Germline V CDR1 and CDR2: KGHSH, LQKENI. The CDR3 has 14 amino acids. With 3 bases clipped from V and 4 bases from J, the junction kept 2 bases outside the gene matches. In DNA, the CDR3 is TGTGCCAGCTCACCGGACAGGGGGAGCACTGAAGCTTTCTTT. Its protein product is CASSPDRGSTEAFF.

The chain combines TRBV6-1 with TRBJ2-4, with 8 nucleotides matching TRBD1. CDR1 is MNHNS, CDR2 SASEGT, per germline. CDR3 size: 15 residues. V dropped 0 bases and J dropped 8; count of bases not matched to a gene: 6. The DNA for the CDR3 is TGTGCCAGCAGTGAAGCGCGGACAGGGTGGGACATTCAGTACTTC. Translating it yields CASSEARTGWDIQYF.

This chain connects TRBV5-1 to TRBJ2-3; 9 nucleotides line up with TRBD1. CDR1 and CDR2 (germline): SGHRS, YFSETQ. The CDR3 runs to 14 residues. With 0 bases clipped from V and 4 bases from J, the junction kept 0 bases outside the gene matches. Written as DNA, the CDR3 is TGCGCCAGCAGCTTGGGACAGGGGGCAGATACGCAGTATTTT. This codes for CASSLGQGADTQYF.

This clone was picked up a small number of times. The J gene is TRBJ2-7, the V gene TRBV4-2; tentative D call: TRBD1 (5 bases). CDR1 is LGHNA and CDR2 is YNFKEQ in the germline V gene. Trimming took off 1 base at V and 0 bases at J, with 10 bases between the two ends. The CDR3 spans 15 residues. The CDR3 reads CASSQGPRASYEQYF. CDR3 sequence (DNA): TGTGCCAGCAGCCAAGGGCCCAGGGCCTCCTACGAGCAGTACTTC.

The chain uses TRBV5-4 and TRBJ2-5; 9 bases match TRBD1. The CDR3 is made up of 16 amino acids. Germline V gene lookup returns CDR1 SGHNT and CDR2 YYREEE (reference sequence). The trim removed 5 bases at V and 5 bases at J, leaving 13 bases unmatched. The CDR3 here is CASRQRGTGTRETQYF. DNA for the CDR3: TGTGCCAGCAGACAAAGGGGGACAGGGACAAGGGAGACCCAGTACTTC.

The V and J genes are TRBV7-2 and TRBJ2-7; possibly TRBD1 for D (6 bases). Trimming removed 5 bases from V and 12 bases from J, with 20 bases in between. The CDR3 consists of 13 residues. Germline CDR1 SGHTA, CDR2 FQGNSA. The CDR3 sequence: CASSATGTPGPYF. The DNA of the CDR3 is TGTGCCAGCAGCGCGACCGGGACACCGGGACCGTACTTC.

The V gene is TRBV5-1, the J gene TRBJ1-1; 9 nucleotides agree with TRBD1. This CDR3 region has 15 residues. The V segment lost 1 base and the J segment 11 bases; nucleotides outside the gene matches: 12. The germline CDR1 and CDR2 sequences are SGHRS and YFSETQ. The CDR3 spells CASSLLAETQGAAFF. The CDR3 region has the DNA TGCGCCAGCAGCTTGTTGGCCGAAACACAGGGGGCTGCTTTCTTT.

The chain carries TRBV7-9 and TRBJ2-7; TRBD1 matches at 7 bases. CDR1 and CDR2 from the germline V gene are SEHNR and FQNEAQ (reference sequence). V shed 0 bases, J shed 3 bases, and the junction held 8 bases outside the gene matches. The CDR3 totals 16 residues. The CDR3 DNA sequence: TGTGCCAGCAGCTTAGCGTTAGGGGGCGCTTTCTACGAGCAGTACTTC. Translating gives CASSLALGGAFYEQYF. Using reference TRBV7-9 and TRBJ2-7 for the parts outside the CDR3, the full variable domain is DTGVSQNPRHKITKRGQNVTFRCDPISEHNRLYWYRQTLGQGPEFLTYFQNEAQLEKSRLLSDRFSAERPKGSFSTLEIQRTEQGDSAMYLCASSLALGGAFYEQYFGPGTRLTVT.

The chain couples TRBV5-6 to TRBJ2-3; 8 positions match TRBD1. The junction had 3 bases not matched to a gene; V was cut back by 0 bases and J by 3 bases. Germline-derived CDR1 and CDR2 are SGHDT and YYEEEE. This CDR3 contains 15 residues. In DNA, the CDR3 is TGTGCCAGCAGCTTGGAACAGGGGGGAACAGATACGCAGTATTTT. It translates to CASSLEQGGTDTQYF.

For this clone: One end of the junction does not line up with germline, which may come from a read error. CDR3 protein: CASREQPTNYGYTF. In DNA, the CDR3 is TGTGCCAGCCGTGAGCAGCCGACTAACTATGGCTACACCTTC. The J gene is TRBJ1-2, the V gene TRBV6-1; the D is unclear. The V gene's germline CDR1 is MNHNS and CDR2 SASEGT. The CDR3 consists of 14 residues.

This clone was observed a few times. The V and J genes are TRBV11-3 and TRBJ1-2; 7 nucleotides match TRBD1. V lost 9 bases, J lost 5 bases, and 9 bases stayed unmatched. CDR1 SGHNT and CDR2 YENEEA come from the germline V gene. CDR3 length equals 13 residues. Written as DNA, the CDR3 is TGTGCCAGGGGACCCTACAGGGGTTATGGCTACACCTTC. Its protein product is CARGPYRGYGYTF.

This chain connects TRBV9 to TRBJ2-3, with 8 nucleotides matching TRBD2. This CDR3 is built from 18 residues. Germline CDR1 and CDR2: SGDLS and YYNGEE. V dropped 4 bases and J dropped 2; count of bases not matched to a gene: 15. The CDR3 protein is CASSQRTLSGDNTDTQYF. The CDR3 region has the DNA TGTGCCAGCAGCCAACGAACCCTTAGCGGGGATAACACAGATACGCAGTATTTT.

This sequence joins TRBV25-1 and TRBJ1-1; 7 positions agree with TRBD1. The CDR3 has 13 residues. CDR1 MGHDK and CDR2 SYGVNS come from the germline V gene. Germline trimming cut 6 bases from V and 9 bases from J; bases unmatched to any gene: 10. The CDR3 coding sequence is TGTGCCAGCAGCCGAGTCGGGACAGCCCAAGCTTTCTTT. The encoded protein is CASSRVGTAQAFF.

CDR3 residues: CASSSRTETNTIYF. In DNA, the CDR3 is TGTGCCAGCAGCTCTAGGACGGAGACAAACACCATATATTTT. V usage is TRBV7-9 and J usage is TRBJ1-3; D remains unclear. The CDR3 has 14 amino acids. CDR1 and CDR2 (germline): SEHNR, FQNEAQ (reference sequence). Trimming took 4 bases from V and 6 from J, leaving 13 bases between them.

The chain employs TRBV25-1 and TRBJ1-2; no clear D. Germline assignment: CDR1 MGHDK and CDR2 SYGVNS. The CDR3 length is 15 residues. V was cut by 6 bases and J by 0 bases, with 14 bases left in between. DNA for the CDR3: TGTGCCAGCAGCTCCGGAACTTCAGCTAACTATGGCTACACCTTC. Encoded protein: CASSSGTSANYGYTF.

This clone was recorded only once. J is TRBJ2-1 and V is TRBV5-1; perhaps D is TRBD1 or TRBD2 (5 bases each). Germline loops: CDR1 SGHRS, CDR2 YFSETQ. The CDR3 loop spans 15 amino acids. The ends were cut back, 3 bases at V and 0 bases at J, with 10 bases in the middle. The CDR3 sequence is CASSSGASSYNEQFF. For the CDR3, the DNA is TGCGCCAGCAGCTCCGGGGCGAGCTCCTACAATGAGCAGTTCTTC.

CDR3: CAISRSDGANYGYTF. CDR3 nucleotides: TGTGCCATCAGTCGGTCCGATGGGGCTAACTATGGCTACACCTTC. This chain connects TRBV10-3 to TRBJ1-2; D gene ambiguous. The CDR3 extends over 15 amino acids. Trimming left V 5 bases short and J 0 bases short, with 13 bases between. Germline V lookup: CDR1 ENHRY, CDR2 SYGVKD.

The chain couples TRBV9 to TRBJ2-2, with no clear D. This CDR3 contains 16 residues. The germline CDR1 and CDR2 sequences are SGDLS and YYNGEE. Trimming pared 0 bases from V and 7 bases from J, leaving 16 bases between. The CDR3 is CASSVVPSGGGGELFF. The CDR3 DNA is TGTGCCAGCAGCGTAGTCCCAAGTGGTGGCGGCGGGGAGCTGTTTTTT. Looking up the rest from reference TRBV9 and TRBJ2-2 gives the full variable domain: DSGVTQTPKHLITATGQRVTLRCSPRSGDLSVYWYQQSLDQGLQFLIQYYNGEERAKGNILERFSAQQFPDLHSELNLSSLELGDSALYFCASSVVPSGGGGELFFGEGSRLTVL.

J is TRBJ1-1 and V is TRBV7-9; TRBD1 is a possible D gene (5 bases). This CDR3 is built from 16 residues. With 5 bases removed from V and 5 bases from J, the gap between germline ends came to 21 bases. CDR1 and CDR2 from the germline V gene are SEHNR and FQNEAQ (reference sequence). Here the CDR3 reads CASSPPARGANTEAFF. For the CDR3, the DNA is TGTGCCAGCAGCCCGCCGGCCCGGGGCGCGAATACTGAAGCTTTCTTT.